The subject of this entry is one T cell receptor beta chain. Germline values: CDR1 LGHNA, CDR2 YNFKEQ. This CDR3 has 17 residues. J was trimmed by 6 bases and V by 0 bases; bases with no gene match: 12. In the study's own analysis: Out-of-frame sequences were removed, leaving 2 million to 2.5 million distinct TCRbeta sequences. This table comes from immunoSEQ multiplex PCR, and its TCRdb copy is limited to in-frame clones, with some not included. V and J calls and clone size are given by that table; D and trimming were obtained from the DNA. The top ten hold roughly 0.87% of the sample, which has around 40,000 clones, roughly 77% seen once. The sample originates from a study of memory CD4+ T cells and cytomegalovirus serostatus. The sort gate was single viable CD3+CD4+CD8-CD45RO+ cells for memory CD4+ T cells.

The source is an adult in good health and CMV-seronegative. The chain joins TRBV4-2 to TRBJ1-1; 8 bases map to TRBD1. Sequencing used memory CD4+ T cells from blood. CDR3 loop: CASSQDRTDRASSEAFF. CDR3 DNA: TGTGCCAGCAGCCAAGATAGGACGGACAGGGCCTCATCTGAAGCTTTCTTT.